The sample holds one count of the clone carrying this T cell receptor (beta chain). Its cognate antigen is unknown. This CDR3 region has 14 residues. CDR1 is SGHKS and CDR2 is YYEKEE in the germline V gene (reference sequence). The V end was cut by 0 bases, the J end by 12 bases, with 15 bases between. This entry belongs to a study of early stage breast cancer tumors. Study overall: About 80% of the 16 invasive tumors were ER+, PR+ and HER2-. Invasive lobular carcinomas made up about 35% of the 12 ER+/PR+/HER2- tumors. Findings and limits, study-wide: Compared with adjacent normal breast tissue, tumors showed 2 to 2.5-fold greater T cell density and higher clonality. Blood repertoires resembled normal breast more than tumor.

Profiled with immunoSEQ multiplex PCR; TCRdb holds only in-frame clones, not every one. This repertoire shows approximately 33,000 clones, more than 65% found once; its top ten account for approximately 4.4%. The chain combines TRBV5-5 with TRBJ1-4; D not resolved. This TCR was sampled from a person in their 40s with breast cancer. The specimen sequenced was blood. CDR3 sequence reads: CASSLGLEAIELFF. The CDR3 coding sequence is TGTGCCAGCAGCTTGGGACTGGAGGCTATAGAACTGTTTTTT.